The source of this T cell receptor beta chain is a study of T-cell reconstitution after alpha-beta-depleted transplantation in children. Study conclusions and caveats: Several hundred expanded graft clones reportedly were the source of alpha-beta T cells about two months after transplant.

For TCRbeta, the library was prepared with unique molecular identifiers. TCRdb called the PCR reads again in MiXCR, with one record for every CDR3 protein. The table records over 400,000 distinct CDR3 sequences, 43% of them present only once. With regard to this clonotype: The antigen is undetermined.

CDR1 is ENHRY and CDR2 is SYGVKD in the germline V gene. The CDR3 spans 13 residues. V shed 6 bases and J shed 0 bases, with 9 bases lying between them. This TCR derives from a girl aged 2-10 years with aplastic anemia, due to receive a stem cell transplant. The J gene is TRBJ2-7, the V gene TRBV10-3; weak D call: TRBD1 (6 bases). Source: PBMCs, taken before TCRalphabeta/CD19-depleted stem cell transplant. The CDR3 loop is CAISMDSSYEQYF. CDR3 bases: TGTGCCATCAGCATGGACAGCTCCTACGAGCAGTACTTC.